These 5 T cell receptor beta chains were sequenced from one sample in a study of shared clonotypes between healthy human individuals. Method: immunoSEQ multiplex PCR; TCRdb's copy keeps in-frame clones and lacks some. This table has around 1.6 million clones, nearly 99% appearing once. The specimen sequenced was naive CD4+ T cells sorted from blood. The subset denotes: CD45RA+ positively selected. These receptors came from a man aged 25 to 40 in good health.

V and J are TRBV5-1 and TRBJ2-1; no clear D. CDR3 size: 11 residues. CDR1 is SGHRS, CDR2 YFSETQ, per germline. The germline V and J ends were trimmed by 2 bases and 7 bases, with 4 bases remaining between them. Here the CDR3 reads CASSLKNEQFF. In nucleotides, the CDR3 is TGCGCCAGCAGCTTAAAGAATGAGCAGTTCTTC.

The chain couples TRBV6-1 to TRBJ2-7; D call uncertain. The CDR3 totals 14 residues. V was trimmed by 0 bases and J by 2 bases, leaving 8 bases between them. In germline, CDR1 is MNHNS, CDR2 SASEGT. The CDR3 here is CASSEALITYEQYF. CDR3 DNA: TGTGCCAGCAGTGAAGCCCTTATTACCTACGAGCAGTACTTC.

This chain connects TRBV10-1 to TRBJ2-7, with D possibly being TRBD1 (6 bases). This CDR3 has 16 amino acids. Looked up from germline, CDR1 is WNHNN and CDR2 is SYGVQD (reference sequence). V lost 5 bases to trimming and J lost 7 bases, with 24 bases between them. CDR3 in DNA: TGCGCCAGCAGTTCCACCAGACAGGCCGCACGGATAGAGCAGTACTTC. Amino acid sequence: CASSSTRQAARIEQYF.

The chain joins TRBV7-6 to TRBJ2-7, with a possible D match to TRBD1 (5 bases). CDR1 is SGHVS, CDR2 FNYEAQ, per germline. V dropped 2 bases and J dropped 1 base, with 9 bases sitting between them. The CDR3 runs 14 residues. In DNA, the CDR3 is TGTGCCAGCAGCTTAAACAGGCCGTCCTACGAGCAGTACTTC. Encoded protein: CASSLNRPSYEQYF.

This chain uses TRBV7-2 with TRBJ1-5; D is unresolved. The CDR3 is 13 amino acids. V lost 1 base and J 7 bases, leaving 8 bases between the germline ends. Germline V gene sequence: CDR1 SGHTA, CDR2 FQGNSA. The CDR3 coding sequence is TGTGCCAGCAGCTTAGAACCCGGGCAGCCCCAGCATTTT. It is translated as CASSLEPGQPQHF.